This is a list of T cell receptor beta chains from one sample in a study of blood T cell repertoires in COVID-19. Sequencing used immunoSEQ multiplex PCR; TCRdb keeps in-frame clones, though not all of them. This table has 250,000 or so clones, around four fifths appearing once. The specimen was peripheral blood. These receptors were obtained from a man in his 60s with acute or convalescent COVID-19. The CDR3 runs from the conserved cysteine through the conserved F or W. D genes are given only for firm matches. Expanded clones are given a class, and other clones once, few, many or no size at all.

J	size	D	V	length	CDR3	DNA
TRBJ2-1	NA	TRBD2	TRBV6-5	13	CASRSGGADEQFF	TGTGCCAGCAGGAGCGGGGGGGCCGATGAGCAGTTCTTC
TRBJ2-7	NA	NA	TRBV7-9	14	CASSLGRTTYEQYF	TGTGCCAGCAGCTTAGGGAGAACTACCTACGAGCAGTACTTC
TRBJ2-1	NA	NA	TRBV18	13	CASSPPSLDEQFF	TGTGCCAGCTCACCCCCGTCACTAGATGAGCAGTTCTTC
TRBJ1-1	NA	NA	TRBV10-3	14	CAISERQDNTEAFF	TGTGCCATCAGTGAGAGACAGGATAACACTGAAGCTTTCTTT
TRBJ1-6	once	NA	TRBV19	16	CASSTSQGYYGSPLHF	TGTGCCAGTAGTACGTCTCAGGGGTATTACGGTTCACCCCTCCACTTT
TRBJ1-1	NA	TRBD1	TRBV19	15	CASSIPTGRNTEAFF	TGTGCCAGTAGTATACCGACAGGGCGGAACACTGAAGCTTTCTTT
TRBJ1-2	NA	NA	TRBV25-1	13	CASSRLAGDGYTF	TGTGCCAGCAGCCGCTTGGCAGGCGATGGCTACACCTTC
TRBJ2-2	once	TRBD2	TRBV2	15	CASSRSSGRTGELFF	TGTGCCAGCAGTAGGTCTAGCGGGAGGACCGGGGAGCTGTTTTTT
TRBJ2-7	NA	TRBD1	TRBV20-1	13	CSASWGQGNEQYF	TGCAGTGCTAGTTGGGGACAGGGTAACGAGCAGTACTTC
TRBJ2-7	NA	NA	TRBV7-8	17	CASSPQWGGGGSYEQYF	TGTGCCAGCAGCCCCCAATGGGGGGGCGGAGGTTCCTACGAGCAGTACTTC
TRBJ2-5	NA	NA	TRBV11-2	12	CASSLTGETQYF	TGTGCCAGCAGCTTAACCGGGGAGACCCAGTACTTC
TRBJ2-3	few	NA	TRBV6-6	15	CASSYQGAVTDTQYF	TGTGCCAGCAGTTACCAGGGTGCGGTCACAGATACGCAGTATTTT
TRBJ2-3	NA	TRBD2	TRBV19	15	CASSSAGVRTDTQYF	TGTGCCAGTAGCTCGGCGGGAGTGAGAACAGATACGCAGTATTTT
TRBJ2-1	NA	NA	TRBV28	14	CASSLGGAYNEQFF	TGTGCCAGCAGTTTGGGCGGGGCCTACAATGAGCAGTTCTTC
TRBJ2-7	NA	NA	TRBV13	14	CASSLGLGQYEQYF	TGTGCCAGCAGCTTAGGCCTAGGACAGTACGAGCAGTACTTC
TRBJ2-1	once	TRBD1	TRBV3-1/TRBV3-2	18	CASSQLMDRGWTYNEQFF	TGTGCCAGCAGCCAATTAATGGACAGGGGGTGGACCTACAATGAGCAGTTCTTC
TRBJ1-2	NA	TRBD1	TRBV16	13	CASSLQGEDGYTF	TGTGCCAGCAGCTTACAGGGGGAAGATGGCTACACCTTC
TRBJ1-2	NA	NA	TRBV7-2	15	CASSVTGITNYGYTF	TGTGCCAGCAGCGTAACAGGAATAACTAACTATGGCTACACCTTC
TRBJ1-1	NA	NA	TRBV2	12	CASRTGGEEAFF	TGTGCCAGCAGGACGGGGGGAGAGGAAGCTTTCTTT
TRBJ2-3	NA	TRBD2	TRBV20-1	15	CSASGPTSGTDTQYF	TGCAGTGCTAGTGGACCGACTAGCGGCACAGATACGCAGTATTTT
TRBJ2-2	NA	NA	TRBV5-1	16	CASSLGQNLNTGELFF	TGCGCCAGCAGCTTGGGGCAGAACCTGAACACCGGGGAGCTGTTTTTT
TRBJ1-4	NA	TRBD1	TRBV6-5	14	CASSLTGFSEKLFF	TGTGCCAGCAGTTTGACAGGGTTCAGTGAAAAACTGTTTTTT
TRBJ2-1	NA	NA	TRBV28	13	CASRISGYNEQFF	TGTGCCAGCAGAATTAGTGGCTACAATGAGCAGTTCTTC
TRBJ2-7	NA	TRBD1	TRBV7-9	14	CASSLRGTGYEQYF	TGTGCCAGCAGCTTAAGAGGGACAGGGTACGAGCAGTACTTC
TRBJ2-7	NA	NA	TRBV5-1	15	CASSLEWIGAYEQYF	TGCGCCAGCAGCTTGGAATGGATAGGGGCCTACGAGCAGTACTTC
TRBJ1-2	NA	NA	TRBV2	16	CASKEQGLGSNYGYTF	TGTGCCAGCAAGGAACAGGGCCTCGGGTCGAACTATGGCTACACCTTC
TRBJ2-5	NA	TRBD1	TRBV27	15	CASTPGQGALETQYF	TGTGCCAGCACTCCGGGACAGGGGGCGTTGGAGACCCAGTACTTC
TRBJ1-5	once	NA	TRBV15	15	CATSSLSEGYQPQHF	TGTGCCACCAGCAGCCTTTCCGAGGGCTATCAGCCCCAGCATTTT
TRBJ1-1	once	NA	TRBV5-1	14	CASSPGGPRSGAFF	TGCGCCAGCAGCCCCGGAGGACCTAGATCGGGAGCTTTCTTT
TRBJ2-3	NA	NA	TRBV11-3	16	CASSVRVGQGGNTQYF	TGTGCCAGCAGCGTGAGGGTAGGACAGGGAGGGAATACGCAGTATTTT
TRBJ1-1	NA	TRBD1	TRBV7-3	16	CASSRGTGPLNTEAFF	TGTGCCAGCAGCCGAGGGACAGGGCCCTTGAACACTGAAGCTTTCTTT
TRBJ2-2	NA	NA	TRBV18	15	CASSPPRASTGELFF	TGTGCCAGCTCACCACCGAGGGCTTCCACCGGGGAGCTGTTTTTT
TRBJ1-4	NA	NA	TRBV28	16	CASSAPGGGFNEKLFF	TGTGCCAGCAGTGCCCCCGGGGGGGGGTTTAACGAAAAACTGTTTTTT
TRBJ2-7	NA	TRBD2	TRBV25-1	15	CASRTNRGRASVQYF	TGTGCCAGCAGGACCAACCGCGGGAGGGCGTCGGTGCAGTACTTC
TRBJ2-5	NA	TRBD1	TRBV15	16	CATSRPRDRGMVAQYF	TGTGCCACCAGCAGACCGAGGGACAGGGGGATGGTGGCCCAGTACTTC
TRBJ2-3	few	NA	TRBV24-1	15	CATSRGKGRTDTQYF	TGTGCCACCAGTCGAGGGAAAGGGCGAACAGATACGCAGTATTTT
TRBJ2-1	NA	NA	TRBV6-5	12	CASTTPGVQQFF	TGTGCCAGCACGACACCTGGCGTTCAGCAGTTCTTC
TRBJ1-2	once	NA	TRBV6-1	18	CASSESRYSGGANYGYTF	TGTGCCAGCAGTGAATCACGGTACAGTGGAGGGGCTAACTATGGCTACACCTTC
TRBJ2-7	few	NA	TRBV18	15	CASSRLGQRLYEQYF	TGTGCCAGCTCACGGTTAGGACAGAGACTCTACGAGCAGTACTTC
TRBJ2-7	NA	TRBD1	TRBV6-5	15	CASSYAGQGPYEQYF	TGTGCCAGCAGTTACGCCGGACAGGGACCCTACGAGCAGTACTTC
TRBJ1-2	NA	NA	TRBV5-1	14	CASSFGGQNYGYTF	TGCGCCAGCAGCTTTGGTGGACAGAACTATGGCTACACCTTC
TRBJ1-2	NA	TRBD1	TRBV7-9	17	CASSSSIWTGANYGYTF	TGTGCCAGCAGCTCCTCCATCTGGACAGGGGCGAACTATGGCTACACCTTC
TRBJ2-3	NA	TRBD2	TRBV5-1	17	CASSLRSSGASTDTQYF	TGCGCCAGCAGCTTGCGCTCTAGCGGGGCCAGCACAGATACGCAGTATTTT
TRBJ2-2	NA	NA	TRBV5-4	15	CASSFREKDTGELFF	TGTGCCAGCAGCTTCCGGGAAAAGGACACCGGGGAGCTGTTTTTT
TRBJ1-2	NA	NA	TRBV6-6	13	CASSYNFMAGYTF	TGTGCCAGCAGTTACAATTTCATGGCTGGCTACACCTTC
TRBJ2-2	NA	NA	TRBV12-3/TRBV12-4	12	CASSFDTGELFF	TGTGCCAGCAGTTTCGACACCGGGGAGCTGTTTTTT
TRBJ2-3	NA	TRBD1	TRBV6-1	15	CASSDPGQGTDTQYF	TGTGCCAGCAGTGACCCGGGACAGGGAACAGATACGCAGTATTTT
TRBJ2-3	NA	NA	TRBV28	19	CASSLLRQVTFLSTDTQYF	TGTGCCAGCAGTTTACTTCGACAGGTTACCTTCCTAAGCACAGATACGCAGTATTTT
TRBJ2-5	NA	NA	TRBV11-2	16	CASSPGGGGSRETQYF	TGTGCCAGCAGCCCCGGCGGGGGCGGGAGTAGAGAGACCCAGTACTTC
TRBJ2-1	NA	TRBD2	TRBV5-1	16	CASSVLAGASYNEQFF	TGCGCCAGCAGCGTACTAGCGGGGGCTTCCTACAATGAGCAGTTCTTC
TRBJ2-1	NA	NA	TRBV5-4	15	CASSSLRDLYNEQFF	TGTGCCAGCAGCTCCCTCCGGGACTTGTACAATGAGCAGTTCTTC
TRBJ1-1	NA	NA	TRBV13	12	CASSRSNGEAFF	TGTGCCAGCAGCCGGTCGAACGGTGAAGCTTTCTTT
TRBJ2-1	NA	NA	TRBV19	17	CASSIDRGIGSYNEQFF	TGTGCCAGTAGTATAGATAGGGGGATAGGGTCCTACAATGAGCAGTTCTTC
TRBJ1-5	NA	TRBD1	TRBV2	15	CASSGRTGKGQPQHF	TGTGCCAGCAGTGGTCGGACAGGCAAAGGTCAGCCCCAGCATTTT
TRBJ2-2	once	TRBD1	TRBV19	21	CASSIVHRGWSGEDETGELFF	TGTGCCAGTAGTATAGTTCACAGGGGATGGAGTGGGGAAGACGAGACCGGGGAGCTGTTTTTT
TRBJ1-5	NA	NA	TRBV10-3	14	CAISESRGDQPQHF	TGTGCCATCAGTGAGTCCAGGGGCGATCAGCCCCAGCATTTT
TRBJ2-6	NA	NA	TRBV5-1	15	CASSGVRAGANVLTF	TGCGCCAGCAGCGGGGTCAGGGCTGGGGCCAACGTCCTGACTTTC